The T cell receptor (beta chain) described here comes from a study of cytomegalovirus exposure and HLA in healthy donors. Study findings and constraints: Associated with cytomegalovirus, according to the listing, were approximately 160 TCR beta chains. Subsequent analysis showed first-cohort TCR clusters tending to co-occur in 120 or so validation repertoires.

About this clone itself: Its antigen is currently unknown.

This CDR3 region has 14 residues. J gave up 1 base and V 5 bases, and 3 bases lay outside the gene matches. Germline V gives CDR1 MNHEY, CDR2 SMNVEV (reference sequence). The data were produced by immunoSEQ multiplex PCR, yet TCRdb's version contains in-frame clones alone and is incomplete. This sample has more than 150,000 clones, with approximately 84% found just once. The receptor was isolated from a woman younger than 30 in good health and CMV-seropositive. Sample: PBMCs. This chain links TRBV27 with TRBJ1-2; TRBD1 agrees at 8 bases. The CDR3 loop reads CASSSGQGNYGYTF. The CDR3, as DNA: TGTGCCAGCAGTAGTGGACAGGGTAACTATGGCTACACCTTC.